These T cell receptor beta chains were read from a single sample in a study of T cells in Graves' hyperthyroidism and ophthalmopathy. MiXCR, run by TCRdb on the multiplex PCR reads, gives a single entry per CDR3 protein. The data contain 35,000 to 45,000 distinct CDR3 sequences, roughly 52% of them singletons. Source material: blood. The receptor set was obtained from a man aged 35 to 55 with Graves' ophthalmopathy. CDR3s include the opening cysteine and the closing phenylalanine or tryptophan. D genes are given only for firm matches. Clone size is stated in some rows and not others, as once, few, many or a class when expanded.

d_gene	abundance	v_gene	j_gene	CDR3aa	CDR3nt
-	-	TRBV7-6	TRBJ1-3	CASSLNPDGGGSGNTIYF	TGTGCCAGCAGCTTAAACCCGGACGGGGGCGGCTCTGGAAACACCATATATTTT
TRBD2	-	TRBV5-1	TRBJ2-4	CASSREGTGHKNIQYF	TGCGCCAGCAGCAGGGAGGGAACTGGCCACAAAAACATTCAGTACTTC
TRBD1	-	TRBV11-2	TRBJ2-3	CASSPEGGTGADTQYF	TGTGCCAGCAGCCCCGAAGGGGGGACAGGGGCAGATACGCAGTATTTT
TRBD1	many	TRBV6-1	TRBJ2-6	CASSARTGRSGANVLTF	TGTGCCAGCAGTGCCCGGACAGGCCGCTCTGGGGCCAACGTCCTGACTTTC
-	-	TRBV10-2	TRBJ2-3	CASSSLVTDTQYF	TGCGCCAGCAGTTCCCTAGTTACAGATACGCAGTATTTT
-	-	TRBV7-6	TRBJ1-5	CASSPGLREYSNQPQHF	TGTGCCAGCAGCCCGGGACTCAGGGAGTATAGCAATCAGCCCCAGCATTTT
TRBD2	-	TRBV20-1	TRBJ2-5	CSARDGWSGGPQETQYF	TGCAGTGCTAGAGATGGGTGGTCGGGAGGGCCCCAAGAGACCCAGTACTTC
-	many	TRBV5-1	TRBJ2-7	CASSEDFYEQYF	TGCGCCAGCAGCGAAGACTTCTACGAGCAGTACTTC
-	many	TRBV28	TRBJ2-7	CASSLLRDWGSEQYF	TGTGCCAGCAGCCTACTCCGGGACTGGGGCTCCGAGCAGTACTTC
-	-	TRBV20-1	TRBJ2-1	CSARDPEGWGSYNEQFF	TGCAGTGCTAGAGACCCGGAGGGATGGGGCTCCTACAATGAGCAGTTCTTC
-	-	TRBV28	TRBJ1-6	CASSLWGTGNSPLHF	TGTGCCAGCAGTTTGTGGGGGACCGGGAATTCACCCCTCCACTTT
-	many	TRBV2	TRBJ1-1	CASASGGGEAFF	TGTGCCAGCGCATCCGGTGGGGGGGAAGCTTTCTTT
TRBD2	-	TRBV29-1	TRBJ2-7	CSVEGLAILNSYEQYF	TGCAGCGTTGAAGGACTAGCCATACTTAACTCCTACGAGCAGTACTTC
-	-	TRBV12-3/TRBV12-4	TRBJ1-1	CASSDFNTEAFF	TGTGCCAGCAGCGATTTTAACACTGAAGCTTTCTTT
-	medium-sized	TRBV29-1	TRBJ2-7	CSVVLGGAHSYEQYF	TGCAGCGTTGTCTTAGGCGGGGCCCACTCCTACGAGCAGTACTTC
TRBD2	many	TRBV19	TRBJ2-7	CASKVREAAGEQYF	TGTGCCAGTAAGGTGCGGGAGGCGGCAGGCGAGCAGTACTTC
-	many	TRBV19	TRBJ1-1	CASSLAGMAFF	TGTGCCAGTAGCTTGGCAGGGATGGCTTTCTTT
-	many	TRBV2	TRBJ1-5	CASTATDHSNQPQHF	TGTGCCAGCACTGCAACAGATCATAGCAATCAGCCCCAGCATTTT
-	once	TRBV6-1	TRBJ1-2	CASLRGPDYGYTF	TGTGCCAGTTTAAGGGGACCGGACTATGGCTACACCTTC
TRBD2	many	TRBV7-2	TRBJ2-3	CASSWASGGVSTDTQYF	TGTGCCAGCAGCTGGGCTAGCGGGGGGGTTAGCACAGATACGCAGTATTTT
TRBD2	-	TRBV5-1	TRBJ2-1	CASSSGLAGGQNEQFF	TGCGCCAGCAGCTCGGGACTAGCGGGGGGGCAGAATGAGCAGTTCTTC
-	-	TRBV12-5	TRBJ1-2	CASGLAPGLAYGYTF	TGTGCTAGTGGTTTGGCTCCGGGACTAGCGTATGGCTACACCTTC
TRBD1	many	TRBV5-1	TRBJ2-1	CASSRGTENYNEQFF	TGCGCCAGCAGCAGGGGGACAGAGAATTACAATGAGCAGTTCTTC
-	-	TRBV5-1	TRBJ1-4	CASSLGGQSNEKLFF	TGCGCTAGCAGCTTGGGAGGACAGTCTAATGAAAAACTGTTTTTT
-	medium-sized	TRBV20-1	TRBJ2-7	CSARGLLYEQYF	TGCAGTGCTCGAGGGCTCCTCTACGAGCAGTACTTC
-	many	TRBV6-1	TRBJ1-2	CAHSRDLNYGYTF	TGTGCTCATTCCAGGGATTTAAACTATGGCTACACCTTC
TRBD1	-	TRBV9	TRBJ2-2	CASSVISGGTGELFF	TGTGCCAGCAGCGTAATCTCAGGGGGCACCGGGGAGCTGTTTTTT
-	-	TRBV20-1	TRBJ2-6	CSASIAGANVLTF	TGCAGTGCTAGTATCGCAGGGGCCAACGTCCTGACTTTC
TRBD2	-	TRBV20-1	TRBJ2-1	CSAPLAAGSREQFF	TGCAGTGCTCCACTAGCGGCGGGCTCCCGTGAGCAGTTCTTC
-	-	TRBV7-8	TRBJ1-5	CASKPGLGFGQPQHF	TGTGCCAGCAAACCGGGACTGGGGTTCGGGCAGCCCCAGCATTTT
-	many	TRBV4-2	TRBJ1-6	CASSQRGSNSPLHF	TGTGCCAGCAGCCAGAGGGGCAGCAATTCACCCCTCCACTTT
-	many	TRBV5-1	TRBJ2-5	CASSFQPPQETQYF	TGCGCCAGCAGCTTCCAGCCCCCGCAAGAGACCCAGTACTTC
-	many	TRBV6-1	TRBJ2-7	CASSELISGHEQYF	TGTGCCAGCAGTGAACTAATATCGGGCCACGAGCAGTACTTC
TRBD2	many	TRBV5-1	TRBJ2-1	CASSSPLAGVVEQFF	TGCGCCAGCAGCTCACCACTAGCGGGTGTGGTTGAGCAGTTCTTC
-	many	TRBV12-1	TRBJ2-3	CASSFRDRLPDTQYF	TGTGCCAGCAGCTTCCGGGACAGGCTCCCAGATACGCAGTATTTT
-	few	TRBV2	TRBJ2-2	CASKQGEQYFGELFF	-
-	-	TRBV19	TRBJ1-5	CASRSSPQGRNEKLFFGSGTQHF	-
-	-	TRBV7-9	TRBJ2-1	CASSFRGDGYNEQFF	TGTGCCAGCAGCTTCAGAGGGGACGGTTACAATGAGCAGTTCTTC
-	many	TRBV6-1	TRBJ2-1	CASHSEGLSYNEQFF	TGTGCCAGCCACTCCGAAGGTCTTTCCTACAATGAGCAGTTCTTC
TRBD1	many	TRBV12-3/TRBV12-4	TRBJ2-3	CASSLDGQGQDTQYF	TGTGCCAGCAGTTTAGACGGACAGGGGCAAGATACGCAGTATTTT
-	many	TRBV28	TRBJ1-5	CASSLRKTAVVRPQHF	TGTGCCAGCAGCCTACGAAAAACAGCTGTCGTAAGGCCCCAGCATTTT
TRBD2	many	TRBV7-2	TRBJ2-3	CASSLSPRSGRGGFRDTQYF	TGTGCCAGCAGCTTATCGCCCCGTAGCGGGAGGGGCGGTTTCCGGGATACGCAGTATTTT
-	-	TRBV19	TRBJ1-1	CASSPTSYNEAFF	TGTGCCAGTAGTCCGACTAGCTACAATGAAGCTTTCTTT
TRBD1	-	TRBV25-1	TRBJ2-7	CASRHHRGRPYEQYF	TGTGCCAGCAGGCATCACAGGGGGCGCCCCTACGAGCAGTACTTC
-	many	TRBV19	TRBJ1-5	CASSIRLEILPQHF	TGTGCCAGTAGTATCCGGTTGGAGATTTTGCCCCAGCATTTT
TRBD1	-	TRBV7-2	TRBJ2-7	CASSLVGQGAGEQYF	TGTGCCAGCAGCTTAGTAGGACAGGGGGCGGGGGAGCAGTACTTC
-	-	TRBV7-9	TRBJ1-2	CASSSTTGYGYTF	TGTGCCAGCAGCTCAACAACGGGCTATGGCTACACCTTC
TRBD1	-	TRBV7-9	TRBJ2-5	CASSSNRGTQYF	TGTGCCAGCAGCTCAAACAGGGGGACCCAGTACTTC
-	-	TRBV28	TRBJ1-6	CASSFQRPNSPLHF	TGTGCCAGCAGTTTTCAGAGGCCAAACTCACCCCTCCACTTT
TRBD2	many	TRBV5-6	TRBJ2-3	CASSLRLAEDTQYF	TGTGCCAGCAGCTTAAGACTAGCCGAAGATACGCAGTATTTT
TRBD2	many	TRBV20-1	TRBJ2-1	CSAQRTSGRALGNEQFF	TGCAGTGCTCAGAGGACTAGCGGGAGGGCCCTCGGCAATGAGCAGTTCTTC
TRBD2	many	TRBV4-1	TRBJ2-3	CASSQGGLAGGGKDTQYF	TGCGCCAGCAGCCAAGGGGGTCTAGCGGGAGGGGGAAAAGATACGCAGTATTTT
-	many	TRBV5-1	TRBJ2-1	CASSLALGRNEQFF	TGCGCCAGCAGCTTGGCCCTTGGGCGGAATGAGCAGTTCTTC
TRBD2	many	TRBV6-6	TRBJ2-7	CASSSPRGRDYEQYF	TGTGCCAGCAGTTCCCCCAGAGGGAGGGACTACGAGCAGTACTTC
TRBD2	-	TRBV4-2	TRBJ2-5	CASSQESSGRETQYF	TGTGCCAGCAGCCAAGAATCTAGCGGGCGGGAGACCCAGTACTTC
TRBD1	-	TRBV20-1	TRBJ2-3	CSASLGQGTDTQYF	TGCAGTGCCAGCCTGGGACAGGGCACAGATACGCAGTATTTT
-	-	TRBV10-3	TRBJ2-1	CAIRDLLYNEQFF	TGTGCCATCAGGGACCTACTCTACAATGAGCAGTTCTTC
TRBD1	-	TRBV7-8	TRBJ1-5	CASSPGQGPYNEGQYNQPQHF	TGTGCCAGCAGTCCCGGACAAGGGCCCTACAATGAGGGACAGTACAATCAGCCCCAGCATTTT